The rows below give T cell receptor beta chains drawn from one sample of a study of cytomegalovirus exposure and HLA in healthy donors. TCRdb keeps only in-frame clones here, not all; method: immunoSEQ multiplex PCR. The table has about 120,000 clones, about 8% seen once. The material sequenced was PBMCs. The receptors here all came from a woman aged 40 to 55 in good health and CMV-seropositive. Both conserved end residues are part of each CDR3. D genes are given only for firm matches. Clone size is shown for a subset of rows, as once, few, many or a class of expanded clone.

j_call clone_size d_call v_call cdr3_aa cdr3_nt
TRBJ2-5 few NA TRBV9 CASSVAKQGFAQYF TGTGCCAGCAGCGTAGCCAAACAGGGCTTCGCCCAGTACTTC
TRBJ2-7 NA NA TRBV28 CASSMGTLNYEQYF TGTGCCAGCAGCATGGGGACATTGAACTACGAGCAGTACTTC
TRBJ2-7 NA TRBD2 TRBV9 CASSRGGGGYEQYF TGTGCCAGCAGCAGAGGCGGGGGTGGGTACGAGCAGTACTTC
TRBJ1-2 few TRBD1 TRBV28 CASSSGTENYGYTF TGTGCCAGCAGTTCCGGGACAGAGAACTATGGCTACACCTTC
TRBJ2-7 few NA TRBV2 CASSVMKGIGYEQYF TGTGCCAGCTCGGTAATGAAGGGGATTGGCTACGAGCAGTACTTC
TRBJ2-7 NA TRBD2 TRBV7-9 CASSLEGTSEQYF TGTGCCAGCAGCTTAGAGGGGACTAGCGAGCAGTACTTC
TRBJ2-3 NA TRBD1 TRBV10-3 CAISEGTVTADTQYF TGTGCCATCAGTGAGGGGACAGTGACCGCAGATACGCAGTATTTT
TRBJ1-3 NA TRBD1 TRBV6-6 CASSRQGLTGNTIYF TGTGCCAGCAGCCGACAGGGGCTGACTGGAAACACCATATATTTT
TRBJ1-2 few TRBD1 TRBV28 CASRAGGDYGYTF TGTGCCAGCAGGGCAGGGGGCGACTATGGCTACACCTTC
TRBJ2-7 few TRBD1 TRBV10-3 CAIRETGDTPYEQYF TGTGCCATCAGAGAGACAGGGGATACCCCCTACGAGCAGTACTTC